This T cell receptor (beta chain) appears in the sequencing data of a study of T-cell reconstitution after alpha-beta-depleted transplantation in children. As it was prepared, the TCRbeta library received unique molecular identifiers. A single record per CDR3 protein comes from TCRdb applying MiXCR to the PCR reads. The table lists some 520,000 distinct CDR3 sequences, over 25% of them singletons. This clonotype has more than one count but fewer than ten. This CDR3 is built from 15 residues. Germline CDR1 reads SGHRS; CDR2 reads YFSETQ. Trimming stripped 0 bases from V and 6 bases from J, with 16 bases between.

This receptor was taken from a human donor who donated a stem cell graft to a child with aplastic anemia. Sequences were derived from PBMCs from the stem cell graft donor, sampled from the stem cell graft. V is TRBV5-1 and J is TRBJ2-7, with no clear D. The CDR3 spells CASSLVREGSREQYF. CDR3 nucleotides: TGCGCCAGCAGCTTGGTAAGGGAAGGAAGCCGCGAGCAGTACTTC.